Presented here are 28 T cell receptor beta chains from one specimen sequenced in a study of blood T cell repertoires in COVID-19. Using immunoSEQ multiplex PCR, the repertoire was profiled, and TCRdb retains in-frame clones only, with some absent. Counted here are around 140,000 clones, approximately 85% occurring once; the ten biggest clones make up 3.4%. Material: PBMCs or T cells enriched from blood (not recorded which). The receptors were gathered from a woman in her forties or fifties with acute COVID-19.

This chain uses TRBV21-1 with TRBJ1-1. TRBV21-1 is described as a pseudogene. CDR3 size: 15 residues. Here the CDR3 DNA reads TGTGCCAGCAGCGCCTCCCCGTGTAGAGACACTGAAGCTTTCTTT. Protein: CASSASPCRDTEAFF.

This clone appeared once. The V and J genes are TRBV15 and TRBJ1-2; 10 bases align to TRBD1. The CDR3 length is 14 residues. Germline loops: CDR1 LNHNV, CDR2 YYDKDF (reference sequence). The trim removed 5 bases at V and 7 bases at J, leaving 7 bases unmatched. DNA of the CDR3: TGTGCCACCAGCGCCCGGACAGGGGGATTTGGCTACACCTTC. Its translation: CATSARTGGFGYTF.

The chain couples TRBV5-4 to TRBJ2-2; no definite D call. With 4 bases removed from V and 9 bases from J, the gap between germline ends came to 13 bases. In germline, CDR1 is SGHNT, CDR2 YYREEE (reference sequence). This CDR3 comprises 13 residues. The CDR3 DNA is TGTGCCAGCAGCGCGGATATGGGTTGGGAGCTGTTTTTT. This translates into CASSADMGWELFF.

The chain combines TRBV25-1 with TRBJ2-7; D gene ambiguous. CDR1 and CDR2 from the germline V gene are MGHDK and SYGVNS. The CDR3 runs 12 residues. The ends were cut back, 11 bases at V and 5 bases at J, with 16 bases in the middle. The CDR3 loop is CAVMGFADEQYF. CDR3 sequence (DNA): TGTGCCGTAATGGGCTTCGCCGACGAGCAGTACTTC.

The V call is TRBV27, the J call TRBJ2-1; D perhaps matches TRBD1 (5 bases). Looked up from germline, CDR1 is MNHEY and CDR2 is SMNVEV (reference sequence). The CDR3 is made up of 14 amino acids. Trimming removed 10 bases at V and 4 bases at J, with 17 bases between. CDR3 amino acids: CATLLRVGYNEQFF. The CDR3 nucleotides read TGTGCCACCCTCCTCAGGGTCGGGTACAATGAGCAGTTCTTC.

V and J are TRBV21-1 and TRBJ1-2; the table gives TRBD1 as D, unverified against the DNA. TRBV21-1 is a pseudogene segment. CDR3 length equals 17 residues. The CDR3 protein is CASSQWRTGGADYGYTF. Written as DNA, the CDR3 is TGTGCCAGCAGCCAGTGGCGCACAGGGGGCGCTGATTATGGCTACACCTTC.

CDR3 amino acids: CASSRGGEGSYEQYF. CDR3 DNA sequence: TGTGCCAGCAGCCGGGGAGGGGAGGGCTCCTACGAGCAGTACTTC. The chain is built from TRBV5-4 and TRBJ2-7; the match to TRBD2 covers 7 bases. J was trimmed by 0 bases and V by 4 bases; bases with no gene match: 7. CDR3 size: 15 residues. Looked up from germline, CDR1 is SGHNT and CDR2 is YYREEE (reference sequence).

The J gene is TRBJ2-1, the V gene TRBV13; 12 bases agree with TRBD2. The ends lost 5 bases at V and 8 bases at J; junction bases unmatched: 7. The CDR3 contains 15 residues. The germline CDR1 and CDR2 sequences are PRHDT and FYEKMQ (reference sequence). Here the CDR3 reads CASSPASGRVDEQFF. CDR3 in DNA: TGTGCCAGCAGCCCCGCTAGCGGGAGGGTTGATGAGCAGTTCTTC.

This clone has a handful of counts. The chain carries TRBV4-3 and TRBJ2-2, with no clear D. V gave up 0 bases and J gave up 6 bases, with 5 bases separating them. This CDR3 is 13 amino acids long. Germline assignment: CDR1 LGHNA and CDR2 YSLEER. The CDR3 DNA reads as TGCGCCAGCAGCCAAGATGGCCCCGGGGAGCTGTTTTTT. Translating it yields CASSQDGPGELFF.

The DNA of the CDR3 is TGTGCCAGCAGTGAGATAGATCCTGGGGCCAACGTCCTGACTTTC. As protein: CASSEIDPGANVLTF. The chain has TRBV14 and TRBJ2-6; unclear D gene. This CDR3 comprises 15 residues. V lost 6 bases, J lost 2 bases, and 11 bases lay in between. Germline V gene lookup returns CDR1 SGHDN and CDR2 FVKESK.

This chain joins TRBV3-1 (or the pseudogene TRBV3-2) and TRBJ2-7; TRBD2 aligns across 11 bases. The CDR3 covers 17 residues. The germline CDR1 and CDR2 sequences are LGHDT and YNNKEL (reference sequence). With V trimmed by 2 bases and J by 1 base, 7 bases remained unmatched. CDR3 sequence: CASSQHLTSGTSYEQYF. The CDR3 DNA sequence: TGTGCCAGCAGCCAACATTTGACTAGCGGGACATCCTACGAGCAGTACTTC.

This clone was picked up one time. The chain is built from TRBV2 and TRBJ1-5; D remains ambiguous. The CDR3 is made up of 15 amino acids. Deletions cut 2 bases from V and 1 base from J, with 9 bases between. Looked up from germline, CDR1 is SNHLY and CDR2 is FYNNEI. CDR3 DNA sequence: TGTGCCAGCAGTGAACTCTTTTTAAGCAATCAGCCCCAGCATTTT. Translating gives CASSELFLSNQPQHF.

The chain carries TRBV6-1 and TRBJ2-1; 9 nucleotides align to TRBD2. CDR1 MNHNS and CDR2 SASEGT come from the germline V gene. After removal of 3 bases from V and 0 bases from J, the junction contained 15 bases not matched to a gene. The CDR3 totals 20 residues. The CDR3 nucleotides read TGTGCCAGCAGTGACAGACAAAAAGGTGGAGCGGGAGGCTCCTACAATGAGCAGTTCTTC. It specifies CASSDRQKGGAGGSYNEQFF.

The genes are TRBV7-9 and TRBJ2-3; no reliable D call. Germline V gene data show CDR1 as SEHNR and CDR2 as FQNEAQ (reference sequence). The CDR3 is made up of 14 amino acids. The V gene lost 3 bases and the J gene lost 4 bases, with 11 bases spanning the gap. The CDR3 here is CASSFSQRADTQYF. CDR3 nucleotide sequence: TGTGCCAGCAGCTTCTCCCAGCGAGCAGATACGCAGTATTTT.

The chain combines TRBV5-1 with TRBJ2-3; D is unresolved. Germline V lookup: CDR1 SGHRS, CDR2 YFSETQ. The CDR3 has 14 amino acids. Trimming took 1 base from V and 2 from J, leaving 8 bases between them. CDR3 amino acids: CASSLNQDTDTQYF. CDR3 DNA sequence: TGCGCCAGCAGCTTGAACCAGGACACAGATACGCAGTATTTT.

V is TRBV3-1 (or the pseudogene TRBV3-2) and J is TRBJ2-1; D remains unclear. Germline lookup yields CDR1 LGHDT and CDR2 YNNKEL (reference sequence). The CDR3 contains 16 residues. V was pared by 1 base and J by 5 bases, with 15 bases between. CDR3 bases: TGTGCCAGCAGCCAAGTAGGCGGCGCCTTTCACAATGAGCAGTTCTTC. This encodes CASSQVGGAFHNEQFF.

The chain combines TRBV27 with TRBJ2-7; TRBD1 matches at 9 bases. The CDR3 runs to 13 residues. V lost 6 bases and J lost 5; bases outside the gene matches: 5. Germline V CDR1 and CDR2: MNHEY, SMNVEV (reference sequence). The CDR3 DNA reads TGTGCCAGCAGCCGGACAGGGGAGGACGAGCAGTACTTC. Translated, it gives CASSRTGEDEQYF.

V usage is TRBV4-3 and J usage is TRBJ2-4, with D maybe TRBD2 (6 bases). Germline V lookup: CDR1 LGHNA, CDR2 YSLEER. The CDR3 has 14 residues. V lost 1 base and J 8 bases, leaving 12 bases between the germline ends. The CDR3 sequence: CASSQGTGGYIQYF. As DNA, the CDR3 is TGCGCCAGCAGCCAAGGAACAGGAGGGTACATTCAGTACTTC.

The genes are TRBV5-1 and TRBJ2-7; D may be TRBD2 (6 bases). The CDR3 is 14 residues long. The germline gives CDR1 SGHRS, CDR2 YFSETQ. V lost 6 bases to trimming and J lost 0 bases, with 13 bases between them. The DNA for the CDR3 is TGCGCCAGCACCCCCGACGGGAGCTCCTACGAGCAGTACTTC. It specifies CASTPDGSSYEQYF.

V is TRBV7-2 and J is TRBJ1-5; D is perhaps TRBD1 (5 bases). CDR1 and CDR2 (germline): SGHTA, FQGNSA. Trimming shortened V by 5 bases and J by 3 bases, and 11 bases separated the two germline ends. The CDR3 is 14 residues long. The CDR3 DNA is TGTGCCAGCAGCCCAGGGTCAACCAATCAGCCCCAGCATTTT. Its protein is CASSPGSTNQPQHF.

The J gene is TRBJ2-3, the V gene TRBV27, with TRBD2 matching over 10 bases. V trimming: 4 bases; J trimming: 3 bases; junction bases outside the gene matches: 4. CDR1 and CDR2 from the germline V gene are MNHEY and SMNVEV (reference sequence). The CDR3 loop spans 15 amino acids. The CDR3 sequence: CASSSPSGRTDTQYF. Written as DNA, the CDR3 is TGTGCCAGCAGTTCCCCTAGCGGGAGAACAGATACGCAGTATTTT.

The CDR3 region has the DNA TGTGCCAGCAGCTATCGGGCTAGCGGTTACAATGAGCAGTTCTTC. It specifies CASSYRASGYNEQFF. The chain is built from TRBV2 and TRBJ2-1; TRBD2 aligns across 7 bases. This CDR3 is built from 15 residues. Germline assignment: CDR1 SNHLY and CDR2 FYNNEI. Unmatched junction bases numbered 9, after V lost 6 bases and J lost 4 bases.

This clone was observed a few times. The V call is TRBV30, the J call TRBJ2-1; 9 nucleotides align to TRBD2. The CDR3 runs to 14 residues. J lost 2 bases, V lost 7 bases, and 6 bases had no gene match. Germline-derived CDR1 and CDR2 are GTSNPN and SVGIG (reference sequence). The chain's CDR3 is CALGLANAYNEQFF. The CDR3 DNA follows: TGTGCCTTAGGACTAGCGAACGCCTACAATGAGCAGTTCTTC.

This clone appeared a single time. CDR3 nucleotide sequence: TGTGCCAGCAGAGAATTACTAGCGGGAGTACGATACGAGACCCAGTACTTC. Protein sequence: CASRELLAGVRYETQYF. The rearrangement joins TRBV6-1 to TRBJ2-5; 11 nucleotides match TRBD2. Germline loops: CDR1 MNHNS, CDR2 SASEGT. This CDR3 comprises 17 residues. The junction had 14 bases not matched to a gene; V was cut back by 6 bases and J by 5 bases.

The chain recombines TRBV30 with TRBJ1-5; the D gene is possibly TRBD1 (5 bases). CDR3 size: 15 residues. Germline CDR1 is GTSNPN and CDR2 is SVGIG (reference sequence). Trimming cost V 1 base and J 2 bases, with 12 bases left between them. The CDR3 region has the DNA TGTGCCTGGAGTGCAGGGACTTTAGGCAATCAGCCCCAGCATTTT. Its protein is CAWSAGTLGNQPQHF.

The chain joins TRBV6-4 to TRBJ2-1, with 10 nucleotides matching TRBD2. Germline loops: CDR1 MRHNA, CDR2 SNTAGT. V was pared by 5 bases and J by 3 bases, with 4 bases of the junction left unmatched. The CDR3 length is 15 residues. CDR3 region: CASSWTSGDYNEQFF. In DNA, the CDR3 is TGTGCCAGCAGTTGGACTAGCGGAGACTACAATGAGCAGTTCTTC.

The gene calls are TRBV25-1 and TRBJ2-7; no clear D. V lost 3 bases and J lost 3, with 9 bases in between. Germline values: CDR1 MGHDK, CDR2 SYGVNS. This CDR3 has 13 residues. This chain's CDR3 is CASSEASNYEQYF. CDR3 bases: TGTGCCAGCAGTGAGGCCAGTAACTACGAGCAGTACTTC.

As regards this clone: Relative to the germline gene, one junction end is altered; a read error may explain this. The chain combines TRBV5-1 with TRBJ2-7; no reliable D call. The germline gives CDR1 SGHRS, CDR2 YFSETQ. The CDR3 loop spans 16 amino acids. The CDR3 sequence is CASSLSPAETSSEQYF. The CDR3 DNA is TGCGCCAGCAGCTTATCCCCCGCGGAGACGTCCTCCGAGCAGTACTTC. The full variable domain, its missing parts supplied by reference TRBV5-1 and TRBJ2-7, is KAGVTQTPRYLIKTRGQQVTLSCSPISGHRSVSWYQQTPGQGLQFLFEYFSETQRNKGNFPGRFSGRQFSNSRSEMNVSTLELGDSALYLCASSLSPAETSSEQYFGPGTRLTVT.